Included here is one TCR beta chain sequence, with context. Clones were sequenced by immunoSEQ multiplex PCR, and TCRdb holds only the in-frame ones, with some missing. The sample records tens of thousands of clones, approximately 88% being singletons. These data are taken from a study of blood T cell repertoires in COVID-19. This CDR3 has 13 residues. The V and J ends lost 5 bases and 8 bases respectively, with 10 bases between them. From germline, CDR1 is SGHTA and CDR2 FQGNSA. The sequencing sample was made of peripheral blood. The sequence was collected from a woman aged 60-75 years with COVID-19, enrolled during active disease. This chain uses TRBV7-2 with TRBJ1-6, with unresolved D. CDR3 amino acids: CASSLHRDSPLHF. The CDR3 region has the DNA TGTGCCAGCAGCCTACACCGGGATTCACCCCTCCACTTT.